This paragraph covers one T cell receptor (beta chain) sequence. The antigen is undetermined. Only in-frame clones appear in the TCRdb table, and some are missing; sequencing was by immunoSEQ multiplex PCR. The sample records around 100,000 clones, about 87% being singletons. J gave up 13 bases and V 7 bases, and 12 bases lay outside the gene matches. The CDR3 runs 13 residues. Per germline, CDR1 LNHDA and CDR2 SQIVND (reference sequence). The data stem from a study of identifying expanded T cells in peripheral blood. Study-level findings and limits: Two-week clone count variance significantly increased as total template count grew. Differentially abundant clones: about 1.3 between replicates, about 16 at around 14 days, over 18 at four.

During the collection period, no donor immune events like infections were recorded. The chain recombines TRBV19 with TRBJ2-2; TRBD2 matches at 7 bases. The TCR comes from a person aged 18 to 75 in good health. Sequences were obtained from blood. The CDR3 spells CASTPPGGWVLFF. The CDR3 bases are TGTGCCAGTACCCCCCCCGGGGGGTGGGTGCTGTTTTTT.